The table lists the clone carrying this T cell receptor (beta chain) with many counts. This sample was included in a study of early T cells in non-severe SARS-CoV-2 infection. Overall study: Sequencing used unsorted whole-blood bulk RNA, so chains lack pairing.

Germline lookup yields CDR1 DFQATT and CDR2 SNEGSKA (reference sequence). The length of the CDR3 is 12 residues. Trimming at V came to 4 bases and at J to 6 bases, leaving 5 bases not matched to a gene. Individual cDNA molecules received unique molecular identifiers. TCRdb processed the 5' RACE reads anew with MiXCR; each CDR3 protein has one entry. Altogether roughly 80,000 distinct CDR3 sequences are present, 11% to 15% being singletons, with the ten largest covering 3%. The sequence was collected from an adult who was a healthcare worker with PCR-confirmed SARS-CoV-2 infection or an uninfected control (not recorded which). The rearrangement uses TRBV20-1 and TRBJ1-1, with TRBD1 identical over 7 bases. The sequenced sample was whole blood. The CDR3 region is CSANRGPAEAFF. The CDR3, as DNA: TGCAGTGCTAATAGGGGGCCGGCTGAAGCTTTCTTT.